The following is a T cell receptor beta chain sequence with its context. Its antigen is not known. The repertoire was sequenced with immunoSEQ multiplex PCR; TCRdb's copy has only in-frame clones and lacks some. The table includes 100,000 to 120,000 clones, about 94% detected once. Germline V gene sequence: CDR1 LGHDT, CDR2 YNNKEL (reference sequence). The CDR3 has 14 residues. The germline V and J ends were trimmed by 7 bases and 0 bases, with 10 bases remaining between them. This sample is drawn from a study of T cell responses to AZD1222 COVID-19 vaccine. Whole-study results and caveats: Only a handful of AZD1222 recipients tested seropositive at baseline.

Specimen: peripheral blood, collected 28 days after the second AZD1222 dose. This TCR was sampled from an adult who received the AZD1222 COVID-19 vaccine. V is TRBV3-1 (or the pseudogene TRBV3-2) and J is TRBJ1-3, with D tentatively TRBD1 (5 bases). CDR3 in amino acids: CASTWGGSGNTIYF. The CDR3 DNA follows: TGTGCCAGCACTTGGGGGGGCTCTGGAAACACCATATATTTT.